These 21 T cell receptor beta chains originate from one sample sequenced in a study of shared clonotypes between healthy human individuals. Sequencing was performed with immunoSEQ multiplex PCR; in TCRdb, only in-frame clones are kept and a portion is missing. This sample has 2 million to 3 million clones, with around nine tenths found just once. The specimen sequenced was naive CD4+ T cells sorted from blood. Subset indicated: CD45RA+ positively selected. These receptors were obtained from a man aged 18 to 30 in good health.

The chain joins TRBV5-1 to TRBJ2-5, with 8 bases that match TRBD2. The V gene's germline CDR1 is SGHRS and CDR2 YFSETQ. With V trimmed by 4 bases and J by 5 bases, 10 bases remained unmatched. The length of the CDR3 is 15 residues. Written as DNA, the CDR3 is TGCGCCAGCAGCATGCTTGGCGGGGGGAAGGAGACCCAGTACTTC. Translation gives CASSMLGGGKETQYF. The full variable domain, with the rest looked up from reference TRBV5-1 and TRBJ2-5, is KAGVTQTPRYLIKTRGQQVTLSCSPISGHRSVSWYQQTPGQGLQFLFEYFSETQRNKGNFPGRFSGRQFSNSRSEMNVSTLELGDSALYLCASSMLGGGKETQYFGPGTRLLVL.

Concerning this clone: This CDR3 is also generated by other DNA sequences in the sample. The chain recombines TRBV5-6 with TRBJ1-3; weak D call: TRBD1 (6 bases). The CDR3 extends over 12 amino acids. The V end was cut by 4 bases, the J end by 4 bases, with 6 bases between. Germline CDR1 and CDR2: SGHDT and YYEEEE. CDR3 DNA: TGTGCCAGCAGCCAGGGGGGAAACACCATATATTTT. Translated, it gives CASSQGGNTIYF.

This clone has a handful of counts. The chain recombines TRBV28 with TRBJ1-2; 11 bases are a match to TRBD1. The CDR3 runs to 14 residues. Germline trimming cut 6 bases from V and 4 bases from J; bases unmatched to any gene: 4. Germline V gene data show CDR1 as MDHEN and CDR2 as SYDVKM. CDR3 in amino acids: CASRGGQGAYGYTF. CDR3 DNA: TGTGCCAGCAGGGGTGGACAGGGGGCCTATGGCTACACCTTC.

V gene TRBV18 combines with J gene TRBJ2-3; TRBD1 matches 7 bases. The CDR3 has 16 residues. The V segment lost 2 bases and the J segment 0 bases; nucleotides outside the gene matches: 5. CDR1 is KGHSH, CDR2 LQKENI, per germline. The CDR3 region has the DNA TGTGCCAGCTCACCAAACACAGGGGTTAGCACAGATACGCAGTATTTT. Translation: CASSPNTGVSTDTQYF.

The chain joins TRBV6-5 to TRBJ1-2; D gene uncertain. V was shortened by 0 bases and J by 0 bases, with 8 bases between the two germline ends. Germline assignment: CDR1 MNHEY and CDR2 SVGAGI. This CDR3 is built from 15 residues. This chain's CDR3 is CASSYSRSTNYGYTF. The CDR3 DNA is TGTGCCAGCAGTTACTCTAGGTCGACTAACTATGGCTACACCTTC.

The rearrangement joins TRBV6-1 to TRBJ2-7; 10 bases map to TRBD2. The CDR3 runs to 15 residues. Trimming at V came to 6 bases and at J to 6 bases, leaving 11 bases not matched to a gene. Germline lookup yields CDR1 MNHNS and CDR2 SASEGT. The CDR3 DNA is TGTGCCAGCAGGCCCCGACTAGCGGGTGGGGGCGAGCAGTACTTC. The encoded protein is CASRPRLAGGGEQYF.

The chain couples TRBV7-2 to TRBJ2-1; 8 nucleotides align to TRBD1. The CDR3 length is 15 residues. V shed 5 bases and J 6 bases; nucleotides not matched to a gene: 9. Germline-derived CDR1 and CDR2 are SGHTA and FQGNSA. The CDR3 is CASSRGQGVFNEQFF. The CDR3 DNA reads as TGTGCCAGCAGCCGAGGACAGGGTGTTTTCAATGAGCAGTTCTTC.

The chain combines TRBV7-8 with TRBJ2-7; 9 bases line up with TRBD1. Germline values: CDR1 SGHVS, CDR2 FQNEAQ. V lost 0 bases, J lost 7 bases, and 7 bases stayed unmatched. The CDR3 contains 15 residues. CDR3 in amino acids: CASSLAGTGIREQYF. CDR3 in DNA: TGTGCCAGCAGCTTAGCCGGGACAGGGATAAGAGAGCAGTACTTC.

This clone was detected only once. V gene TRBV25-1 combines with J gene TRBJ2-3; 11 bases align to TRBD2. The CDR3 consists of 15 residues. With V trimmed by 8 bases and J by 4 bases, 8 bases remained unmatched. The V gene's germline CDR1 is MGHDK and CDR2 SYGVNS. As DNA, the CDR3 is TGTGCCAGCGGACTAGCGGGCCGGGGCCCAGATACGCAGTATTTT. Protein: CASGLAGRGPDTQYF.

The gene calls are TRBV7-2 and TRBJ2-5; 13 nucleotides line up with TRBD2. Matching the DNA end better, TRBJ2-7 makes the J call doubtful. Per the germline V gene, CDR1 is SGHTA and CDR2 is FQGNSA. The CDR3 consists of 16 residues. The CDR3 here is CASSQWTSGRSYEQYF. CDR3 DNA: TGTGCCAGCAGCCAATGGACTAGCGGGAGATCCTACGAGCAGTACTTC.

The chain uses TRBV18 and TRBJ1-2; 8 bases align to TRBD1. The CDR3 consists of 14 residues. Germline CDR1 KGHSH, CDR2 LQKENI. V lost 6 bases and J lost 0; bases outside the gene matches: 3. This CDR3 is CASSQGAANYGYTF. The CDR3 nucleotides read TGTGCCAGCTCTCAGGGGGCGGCTAACTATGGCTACACCTTC. The entire variable domain, with the rest obtained from reference TRBV18 and TRBJ1-2, is as follows: NAGVMQNPRHLVRRRGQEARLRCSPMKGHSHVYWYRQLPEEGLKFMVYLQKENIIDESGMPKERFSAEFPKEGPSILRIQQVVRGDSAAYFCASSQGAANYGYTFGSGTRLTVV.

This sequence joins TRBV5-1 and TRBJ2-1; possible D gene TRBD2, 5 bases. Germline lookup yields CDR1 SGHRS and CDR2 YFSETQ. The CDR3 is 15 residues long. Trimming stripped 4 bases from V and 2 bases from J, with 13 bases between. CDR3 sequence reads: CASSTPGSAYNEQFF. CDR3 DNA sequence: TGCGCCAGCAGCACCCCGGGTAGCGCCTACAATGAGCAGTTCTTC.

CDR3 in DNA: TGTGCCAGCAGCTTAGTGGGACTAGCGGGAGATATCGAGCAGTACTTC. Translated: CASSLVGLAGDIEQYF. The chain joins TRBV7-2 to TRBJ2-7; TRBD2 matches at 14 bases. Germline values: CDR1 SGHTA, CDR2 FQGNSA. V dropped 1 base and J dropped 6; count of bases not matched to a gene: 5. The CDR3 contains 16 residues.

The chain couples TRBV18 to TRBJ2-3; D unresolved. This CDR3 is 14 amino acids long. The ends were cut back, 4 bases at V and 1 base at J, with 9 bases in the middle. Germline V lookup: CDR1 KGHSH, CDR2 LQKENI. In DNA form, the CDR3 reads TGTGCCAGCTCACTACGCGACCGCACAGATACGCAGTATTTT. Its protein product is CASSLRDRTDTQYF.

The chain uses TRBV30 and TRBJ1-2; D uncertain. The CDR3 runs to 14 residues. Looked up from germline, CDR1 is GTSNPN and CDR2 is SVGIG (reference sequence). V was cut by 1 base and J by 4 bases, with 13 bases left in between. CDR3 in DNA: TGTGCCTGGAGTGCGAACAGCATGGGCTATGGCTACACCTTC. Translating gives CAWSANSMGYGYTF. Based on the CDR3 plus reference TRBV30 and TRBJ1-2, the full variable domain is SQTIHQWPATLVQPVGSPLSLECTVEGTSNPNLYWYRQAAGRGLQLLFYSVGIGQISSEVPQNLSASRPQDRQFILSSKKLLLSDSGFYLCAWSANSMGYGYTFGSGTRLTVV.

The V gene is TRBV20-1, the J gene TRBJ2-2, with D unclear. The CDR3 extends over 8 amino acids. The germline V gene has CDR1 DFQATT and CDR2 SNEGSKA (reference sequence). This chain's CDR3 is CIKPELFF. CDR3 bases: TGCATAAAACCCGAGCTGTTTTTT.

The V call is TRBV28, the J call TRBJ2-7, with 7 bases that match TRBD1. Per the germline V gene, CDR1 is MDHEN and CDR2 is SYDVKM. The junction had 24 bases not matched to a gene; V was cut back by 5 bases and J by 2 bases. This CDR3 has 20 residues. The CDR3 loop is CASSLGQFGLPSFLPYEQYF. CDR3 nucleotides: TGTGCCAGCAGTCTGGGACAGTTCGGGCTTCCAAGCTTTTTACCCTACGAGCAGTACTTC. Based on the CDR3 plus reference TRBV28 and TRBJ2-7, the full variable domain is DVKVTQSSRYLVKRTGEKVFLECVQDMDHENMFWYRQDPGLGLRLIYFSYDVKMKEKGDIPEGYSVSREKKERFSLILESASTNQTSMYLCASSLGQFGLPSFLPYEQYFGPGTRLTVT.

The chain couples TRBV29-1 to TRBJ1-3, with TRBD1 as a possible D gene (6 bases). V shed 6 bases and J shed 4 bases, with 19 bases lying between them. This CDR3 contains 15 residues. Germline V gives CDR1 SQVTM, CDR2 ANQGSEA. CDR3 in amino acids: CSVVGQLGGGNTIYF. In nucleotides, the CDR3 is TGCAGCGTGGTCGGACAGCTTGGCGGAGGAAACACCATATATTTT.

This chain connects TRBV10-3 to TRBJ2-7; the D gene is possibly TRBD1 (6 bases). There are 14 residues in the CDR3. V lost 4 bases, J lost 0 bases, and 10 bases lay in between. Germline V gives CDR1 ENHRY, CDR2 SYGVKD. The CDR3: CAISARTDSYEQYF. The CDR3 DNA reads TGTGCCATCAGTGCGCGGACAGACTCCTACGAGCAGTACTTC.

The chain uses TRBV12-5 and TRBJ2-7; D might be TRBD1 (5 bases). With 1 base removed from V and 3 bases from J, the gap between germline ends came to 16 bases. Looked up from germline, CDR1 is LGHNT and CDR2 is FRNRAP. This CDR3 contains 16 residues. The CDR3 loop is CASGLGQSAIVYEQYF. The CDR3 DNA sequence: TGTGCTAGTGGTTTGGGACAGTCGGCGATAGTCTACGAGCAGTACTTC.

V is TRBV6-5 and J is TRBJ2-1; possible D gene TRBD2, 6 bases. This CDR3 has 16 residues. With 2 bases removed from V and 3 bases from J, the gap between germline ends came to 14 bases. Per germline, CDR1 MNHEY and CDR2 SVGAGI. DNA of the CDR3: TGTGCCAGCAGTTACCCGGCTCGGGACTGCTACAATGAGCAGTTCTTC. Protein: CASSYPARDCYNEQFF.